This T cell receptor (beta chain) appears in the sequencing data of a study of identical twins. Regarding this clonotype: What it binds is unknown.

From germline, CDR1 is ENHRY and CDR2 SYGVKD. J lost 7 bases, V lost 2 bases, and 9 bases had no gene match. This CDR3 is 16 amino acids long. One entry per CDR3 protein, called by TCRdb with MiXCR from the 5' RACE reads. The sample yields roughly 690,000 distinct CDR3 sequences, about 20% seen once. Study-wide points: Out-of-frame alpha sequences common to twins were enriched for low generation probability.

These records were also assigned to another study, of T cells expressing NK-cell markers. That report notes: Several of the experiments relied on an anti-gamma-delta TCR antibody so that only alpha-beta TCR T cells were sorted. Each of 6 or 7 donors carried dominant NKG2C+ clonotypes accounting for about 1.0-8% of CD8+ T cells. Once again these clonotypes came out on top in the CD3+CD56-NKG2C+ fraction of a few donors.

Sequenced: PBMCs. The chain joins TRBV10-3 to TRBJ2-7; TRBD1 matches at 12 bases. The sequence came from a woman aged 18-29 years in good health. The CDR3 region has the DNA TGTGCCATCAGTGAGGCCCCGGGACAGGGGGCTGTTGAGCAGTACTTC. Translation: CAISEAPGQGAVEQYF.